These 4 T cell receptor beta chains share one sample of origin, sequenced in a study of PD-L1 blockade in urothelial cancer. Clones were sequenced by immunoSEQ multiplex PCR, and TCRdb holds only the in-frame ones, with some missing. This sample has 50,000 or so clones, with approximately 77% found just once. The sample consisted of PBMCs, taken around atezolizumab (anti-PD-L1) treatment. All receptors come from a man in his 70s with urothelial cancer.

The chain recombines TRBV28 with TRBJ1-4; D possibly corresponds to TRBD1 (5 bases). CDR1 and CDR2 from the germline V gene are MDHEN and SYDVKM. The CDR3 spans 16 residues. V lost 7 bases and J lost 0, with 15 bases in between. The CDR3 sequence: CASIPAGSTTNEKLFF. CDR3 coding DNA: TGTGCCAGCATCCCCGCAGGGTCCACAACTAATGAAAAACTGTTTTTT. Supplemented by reference TRBV28 and TRBJ1-4, the full variable domain reads DVKVTQSSRYLVKRTGEKVFLECVQDMDHENMFWYRQDPGLGLRLIYFSYDVKMKEKGDIPEGYSVSREKKERFSLILESASTNQTSMYLCASIPAGSTTNEKLFFGSGTQLSVL.

This rearrangement joins TRBV29-1 to TRBJ2-1, with 11 bases identical to TRBD2. This CDR3 contains 15 residues. V was clipped by 6 bases and J by 3 bases; unmatched bases: 7. Germline V gene lookup returns CDR1 SQVTM and CDR2 ANQGSEA. CDR3 residues: CSVSPGTSGYNEQFF. Here the CDR3 DNA reads TGCAGCGTGAGCCCGGGGACTAGCGGCTACAATGAGCAGTTCTTC.

This clone was picked up a small number of times. The chain employs TRBV18 and TRBJ1-2, with 8 bases matching TRBD1. Trimming removed 6 bases from V and 6 bases from J; junction bases left unmatched: 3. The V gene's germline CDR1 is KGHSH and CDR2 LQKENI. The CDR3 consists of 12 residues. This CDR3 is CASSRTGNGYTF. CDR3 sequence (DNA): TGTGCCAGCTCTCGGACAGGGAATGGCTACACCTTC. Full variable domain (outside the CDR3, taken from reference TRBV18 and TRBJ1-2): NAGVMQNPRHLVRRRGQEARLRCSPMKGHSHVYWYRQLPEEGLKFMVYLQKENIIDESGMPKERFSAEFPKEGPSILRIQQVVRGDSAAYFCASSRTGNGYTFGSGTRLTVV.

The chain employs TRBV5-1 and TRBJ2-1; 7 bases are a match to TRBD2. Germline V gene data show CDR1 as SGHRS and CDR2 as YFSETQ. V dropped 3 bases and J dropped 8; count of bases not matched to a gene: 8. This CDR3 comprises 14 residues. The CDR3 protein is CASSSPGLVDEQFF. In DNA form, the CDR3 reads TGCGCCAGCAGCTCACCAGGACTAGTAGATGAGCAGTTCTTC.